This is a list of T cell receptor beta chains from one sample in a study of early T cells in non-severe SARS-CoV-2 infection. TCRdb analysed the 5' RACE reads with MiXCR anew, one entry per CDR3 protein. The sample includes about 26,000 distinct CDR3 sequences, under 5% of them seen just once. What was sequenced was whole blood. The receptors here all came from an adult who was a healthcare worker with PCR-confirmed SARS-CoV-2 infection or an uninfected control (not recorded which). CDR3s include the opening cysteine and the closing phenylalanine or tryptophan. The D gene is left open where the match is weak. Clone size is stated in some rows and not others, as once, few, many or a class when expanded.

D	size	V	J	DNA	CDR3
.	many	TRBV29-1	TRBJ2-7	TGCAGCGTTGACGAGGGCCGCGGGCAGTACTTC	CSVDEGRGQYF
.	many	TRBV12-3/TRBV12-4	TRBJ1-1	TGTGCCAGCAGTTTAACAGACGAAGCTTTCTTT	CASSLTDEAFF
TRBD1	many	TRBV20-1	TRBJ2-7	TGCAGTGCGCATGGGGACAGCTCCTACGAGCAGTACTTC	CSAHGDSSYEQYF
TRBD2	many	TRBV4-3	TRBJ2-2	TGCGCCAGCAGCCAGGGACTAGCGGGAGATAAAACCGGGGAGCTGTTTTTT	CASSQGLAGDKTGELFF
.	many	TRBV18	TRBJ2-5	TGTGCCAGCTCACCGCGGCAGTACCAAGAGACCCAGTACTTC	CASSPRQYQETQYF
.	.	TRBV20-1	TRBJ2-7	TGCAGTGCTACCCCCCAACCTTTGTACGAGCAGTACTTC	CSATPQPLYEQYF
.	.	TRBV9	TRBJ2-5	TGTGCCAGCAGCGTAGGCAGCGGTGGGTTCGGAGAGACCCAGTACTTC	CASSVGSGGFGETQYF
.	many	TRBV2	TRBJ2-2	TGTGCCAGCACTACGGAATACCCAGAGGGGGAGCTGTTTTTT	CASTTEYPEGELFF
TRBD1	many	TRBV2	TRBJ1-6	TGTGCCAGCAGCCTCGGACAGGTGGTGGGTTCACCCCTCCACTTT	CASSLGQVVGSPLHF
TRBD1	many	TRBV10-3	TRBJ1-1	TGTGCCATCAGTGGAGGGACAGGGATGAACACTGAAGCTTTCTTT	CAISGGTGMNTEAFF
.	many	TRBV28	TRBJ2-5	TGTGCCAGCAGCCCTAGTGGGGGTAGGGAGACCCAGTACTTC	CASSPSGGRETQYF
.	.	TRBV30	TRBJ1-1	TGTGCCCACAGACTAGGGTTCACTGAAGCTTTCTTT	CAHRLGFTEAFF
.	many	TRBV7-2	TRBJ2-1	TGTGCCAGCAGCTTAGCTGCTTACTCCTACAATGAGCAGTTCTTC	CASSLAAYSYNEQFF
TRBD1	many	TRBV5-4	TRBJ1-3	TGTGCCAGCAGCGAGACAGGGACTGGAAACACCATATATTTT	CASSETGTGNTIYF
.	many	TRBV30	TRBJ1-3	TGTGCCTGGAGTGTAAAGGGAGGCCTCTCTGGAAACACCATATATTTT	CAWSVKGGLSGNTIYF
.	many	TRBV7-9	TRBJ2-2	TGTGCCAGCAGCTTAGAAGTGGGGTATCGCACCGGGGAGCTGTTTTTT	CASSLEVGYRTGELFF
.	many	TRBV19	TRBJ2-2	TGTGCCAGTAGGGGATTCGTAAGCACCGGGGAGCTGTTTTTT	CASRGFVSTGELFF
.	many	TRBV13	TRBJ1-1	TGTGCCAGCAAAGGAGGGCTGAACACTGAAGCTTTCTTT	CASKGGLNTEAFF
.	few	TRBV30	TRBJ1-2	TGTGCCTGGAGTGGGGGACTCGGAGGCTACACCTTC	CAWSGGLGGYTF
TRBD2	many	TRBV25-1	TRBJ2-1	TGTGCCAGCAGTGAATTAACGGGAGGGCCCGGTAGTGAGCAGTTCTTC	CASSELTGGPGSEQFF
TRBD1	few	TRBV3-1	TRBJ2-2	TGTGCCAGCAGCGGGGACAGGGCGAACACCGGGGAGCTGTTTTTT	CASSGDRANTGELFF
.	medium-sized	TRBV11-1	TRBJ2-7	TGTGCCAGCAGCTACTACCACGAGCAGTACTTC	CASSYYHEQYF
.	many	TRBV5-1	TRBJ2-2	TGCGCCAGCAGGGGATTGGGGAACACCGGGGAGCTGTTTTTT	CASRGLGNTGELFF
.	.	TRBV2	TRBJ1-2	TGTGCCAGCAGCTATTATGGACGGAACTATGGCTACACCTTC	CASSYYGRNYGYTF
TRBD2	.	TRBV5-4	TRBJ2-7	TGTGCCAGCAGCTCCCCCGTAGCGGGAGGGACTGGGGAGCAGTACTTC	CASSSPVAGGTGEQYF
TRBD1	few	TRBV2	TRBJ1-2	TGTGCCAGCACCCCCCGACAGGGGCAATATGGCTACACCTTC	CASTPRQGQYGYTF
TRBD1	few	TRBV29-1	TRBJ2-5	TGCAGCGTTCTCCAGGGGGCGAGGACCCAGTACTTC	CSVLQGARTQYF
.	many	TRBV7-3	TRBJ2-1	TGTGCCAGCAGCTCCCACACCGACAGCTACAATGAGCAGTTCTTC	CASSSHTDSYNEQFF
TRBD2	few	TRBV9	TRBJ2-1	TGTGCCAGCAGCTTAACTAGCGGGGAGCAGTTCTTC	CASSLTSGEQFF
TRBD2	few	TRBV29-1	TRBJ2-1	TGCAGCGTTGAAATAACGGGAGGTTCCTACAATGAGCAGTTCTTC	CSVEITGGSYNEQFF
.	many	TRBV6-6	TRBJ2-2	TGTGCCAGCAGTCGCCTCTCGACCACCGGGGAGCTGTTTTTT	CASSRLSTTGELFF
TRBD2	many	TRBV7-8	TRBJ2-7	TGTGCCAGCAGCTCGCGAAGGCTAGCGGGAGTAGGCGAGCAGTACTTC	CASSSRRLAGVGEQYF
.	few	TRBV10-2	TRBJ2-1	TGCGCCAGCACGCCCCCGGGACTCAATGAGCAGTTCTTC	CASTPPGLNEQFF